Below, 15 T cell receptor beta chains from the same sample are listed, as sequenced in a study of cytomegalovirus exposure and HLA in healthy donors (dated by TCRdb to about 2017). The library was produced with the immunoSEQ multiplex PCR assay. The multiplex PCR relied on a mix of 60 forward primers for TCR Vbeta segments and 13 reverse primers for TCR Jbeta segments. What TCRdb holds here is the immuneACCESS table cut down to in-frame rearrangements. Part of the clones is not present; checked against another copy, under half of the missing clones reflect an unresolved V gene, and the others are unexplained. This sample gives 85,000 to 100,000 clones in total; under 80% of them show up just once. Clones ranked in the top ten supply about 6.6% of the sample. Sequences were obtained from PBMCs. These receptors were taken from a man aged 35-49 years in good health and CMV-seropositive.

The rearrangement joins TRBV7-9 to TRBJ2-5; 9 nucleotides align to TRBD1. The CDR3 has 17 residues. V shed 4 bases, J shed 5 bases, and the junction held 14 bases outside the gene matches. The germline V gene has CDR1 SEHNR and CDR2 FQNEAQ (reference sequence). The CDR3 here is CASSSLPGQGFEETQYF. CDR3 nucleotide sequence: TGTGCCAGCAGCTCGCTCCCGGGACAGGGTTTCGAGGAGACCCAGTACTTC.

The chain joins TRBV28 to TRBJ2-7; 8 bases map to TRBD2. The junction had 5 bases not matched to a gene; V was cut back by 5 bases and J by 2 bases. CDR1 and CDR2 from the germline V gene are MDHEN and SYDVKM. CDR3 length equals 14 residues. The DNA for the CDR3 is TGTGCCAGCAGTACCGGAGCGGGGGCCTACGAGCAGTACTTC. As protein: CASSTGAGAYEQYF.

The rearrangement links TRBV7-2 to TRBJ2-3; 9 positions match TRBD1. Germline CDR1 is SGHTA and CDR2 is FQGNSA. The CDR3 is 15 amino acids. The ends lost 3 bases at V and 4 bases at J; junction bases unmatched: 5. CDR3 protein: CASSLGTGLPDTQYF. The CDR3 nucleotides are TGTGCCAGCAGCTTGGGGACAGGGCTCCCAGATACGCAGTATTTT.

The V and J genes are TRBV2 and TRBJ2-5, with TRBD1 matching 8 bases. The length of the CDR3 is 14 residues. Germline assignment: CDR1 SNHLY and CDR2 FYNNEI. Trimming took 4 bases from V and 5 from J; bases not matched to a gene: 6. CDR3 loop: CASSGQGAGETQYF. For the CDR3, the DNA is TGTGCCAGCAGTGGGCAGGGGGCGGGGGAGACCCAGTACTTC.

This chain joins TRBV5-4 and TRBJ1-5; 8 bases map to TRBD1. The CDR3 runs 15 residues. Losses at the gene ends were 4 bases for V and 4 bases for J; bases not matched to a gene: 7. CDR1 and CDR2 from the germline V gene are SGHNT and YYREEE (reference sequence). CDR3 sequence: CASSMGQDPNQPQHF. For the CDR3, the DNA is TGTGCCAGCAGCATGGGACAGGATCCTAATCAGCCCCAGCATTTT. The whole variable domain, filled in from reference TRBV5-4 and TRBJ1-5, reads ETGVTQSPTHLIKTRGQQVTLRCSSQSGHNTVSWYQQALGQGPQFIFQYYREEENGRGNFPPRFSGLQFPNYSSELNVNALELDDSALYLCASSMGQDPNQPQHFGDGTRLSIL.

The V and J genes are TRBV19 and TRBJ1-5; the D gene is possibly TRBD1 (6 bases). With 0 bases removed from V and 4 bases from J, the gap between germline ends came to 13 bases. Germline V gives CDR1 LNHDA, CDR2 SQIVND (reference sequence). The CDR3 sequence is 16 residues long. The CDR3: CASSIEGGRGNQPQHF. The DNA for the CDR3 is TGTGCCAGTAGTATAGAAGGGGGGCGGGGGAATCAGCCCCAGCATTTT.

This clone was counted once. The CDR3 spells CASSPEHPGTRAGSYNEQFF. CDR3 DNA: TGCGCCAGCAGCCCCGAACACCCCGGGACTAGGGCAGGGTCCTACAATGAGCAGTTCTTC. This chain connects TRBV4-1 to TRBJ2-1, with 8 nucleotides matching TRBD2. Germline V gene sequence: CDR1 MGHRA, CDR2 YSYEKL. This CDR3 comprises 20 residues. With 4 bases clipped from V and 1 base from J, the junction kept 18 bases outside the gene matches.

This clone was seen more than once but under ten times. V usage is TRBV19 and J usage is TRBJ1-2, with TRBD1 as a possible D gene (5 bases). V was clipped by 6 bases and J by 6 bases, with 11 bases between them. This CDR3 contains 12 residues. Germline assignment: CDR1 LNHDA and CDR2 SQIVND (reference sequence). The CDR3 DNA reads TGTGCCAGTAGGTGGGGCCCGGATGGCTACACCTTC. Protein product: CASRWGPDGYTF.

V is TRBV6-5 and J is TRBJ2-7; no definite D call. Trimming cost V 5 bases and J 0 bases, with 5 bases left between them. The CDR3 totals 12 residues. Germline V gene sequence: CDR1 MNHEY, CDR2 SVGAGI. The CDR3 bases are TGTGCCAGCAGTCTTAGCTCCTACGAGCAGTACTTC. Protein product: CASSLSSYEQYF.

The CDR3 DNA reads TGTGCCAGCAGCGTCGGGGGGAATTCACCCCTCCACTTT. Its protein is CASSVGGNSPLHF. V usage is TRBV9 and J usage is TRBJ1-6; D is possibly TRBD1 (5 bases). The CDR3 loop spans 13 amino acids. Trimming removed 2 bases from V and 7 bases from J, with 7 bases in between. The V gene's germline CDR1 is SGDLS and CDR2 YYNGEE.

The chain recombines TRBV5-5 with TRBJ2-7, with 10 bases that match TRBD2. Trimming took 7 bases from V and 0 from J; bases not matched to a gene: 7. This CDR3 contains 15 residues. Germline V lookup: CDR1 SGHKS, CDR2 YYEKEE (reference sequence). The CDR3, as DNA: TGTGCCAGCGCAGAGGGACTAGCGATCTCCTACGAGCAGTACTTC. Protein: CASAEGLAISYEQYF.

This chain uses TRBV11-2 with TRBJ2-7; possible D gene TRBD1, 5 bases. The CDR3 extends over 15 amino acids. Germline loops: CDR1 SGHAT, CDR2 FQNNGV. Trimming left V 0 bases short and J 1 base short, with 10 bases between. The CDR3 DNA sequence: TGTGCCAGCAGCTTAGACGGGTCAGGGTCCTACGAGCAGTACTTC. Protein: CASSLDGSGSYEQYF.

In this sample, this clone turned up a few times. The chain employs TRBV9 and TRBJ2-7, with D tentatively TRBD1 (6 bases). CDR1 and CDR2 from the germline V gene are SGDLS and YYNGEE. V was trimmed by 2 bases and J by 1 base, leaving 7 bases between them. The CDR3 is 13 residues long. CDR3 coding DNA: TGTGCCAGCAGCGTCGGACAGTCCTACGAGCAGTACTTC. Residues: CASSVGQSYEQYF.

This clone was seen only a few times. The chain combines TRBV6-5 with TRBJ2-1; TRBD2 is a possible D gene (6 bases). CDR1 and CDR2 from the germline V gene are MNHEY and SVGAGI. Trimming removed 0 bases at V and 7 bases at J, with 10 bases between. This CDR3 has 14 amino acids. The CDR3 sequence: CASSYSNGGNEQFF. The CDR3 DNA is TGTGCCAGCAGTTACTCGAACGGGGGTAATGAGCAGTTCTTC.

The rearrangement uses TRBV7-9 and TRBJ2-3, with D perhaps matching TRBD1 (6 bases). The length of the CDR3 is 14 residues. Germline CDR1 is SEHNR and CDR2 is FQNEAQ (reference sequence). Trimming removed 6 bases from V and 5 bases from J, with 15 bases in between. This CDR3 is CASRRVGAGDTQYF. The CDR3 DNA follows: TGTGCCAGCAGGAGGGTGGGGGCCGGAGATACGCAGTATTTT.